These 16 T cell receptor beta chains were sequenced from one sample in a study of T cells in Graves' hyperthyroidism and ophthalmopathy. Amplification targeted TCR beta CDR3 regions from RNA transcripts. First-round RT-PCR of the TCR CDR3 relied on the HTBI primer set. TCRdb re-called the multiplex PCR reads with MiXCR, one entry per CDR3 protein. The table includes hundreds of thousands of distinct CDR3 sequences, roughly 13% detected once. Sequenced sample: blood. Source of these receptors: a woman in her 30s with Graves' hyperthyroidism.

This clonotype was recorded many times. This chain links TRBV12-3 or TRBV12-4 with TRBJ2-1; D call uncertain. V gave up 3 bases and J gave up 7 bases, with 7 bases separating them. This CDR3 comprises 12 residues. This CDR3 is CASSFVPNEQFF. The CDR3 DNA reads as TGTGCCAGCAGTTTTGTACCGAATGAGCAGTTCTTC.

This clonotype was recorded a few times. This chain uses TRBV5-4 with TRBJ2-7; TRBD2 is a possible D gene (6 bases). V shed 0 bases and J shed 3 bases, with 13 bases lying between them. This CDR3 contains 15 residues. Germline CDR1 reads SGHNT; CDR2 reads YYREEE (reference sequence). CDR3 protein: CASSLDGGGNYEQYF. In DNA, the CDR3 is TGTGCCAGCAGCTTGGACGGTGGGGGGAACTACGAGCAGTACTTC.

This chain joins TRBV4-1 and TRBJ2-7; the match to TRBD1 covers 8 bases. The CDR3 sequence is 14 residues long. CDR1 is MGHRA and CDR2 is YSYEKL in the germline V gene. V lost 2 bases to trimming and J lost 3 bases; unmatched junction nucleotides: 3. CDR3 loop: CASSQTGGYYEQYF. The CDR3 DNA is TGCGCCAGCAGCCAAACAGGGGGGTACTACGAGCAGTACTTC.

The rearrangement joins TRBV20-1 to TRBJ2-5; tentatively, D is TRBD2 (6 bases). Trimming stripped 6 bases from V and 5 bases from J, with 13 bases between. The germline V gene has CDR1 DFQATT and CDR2 SNEGSKA (reference sequence). This CDR3 comprises 12 residues. As DNA, the CDR3 is TGCAGTGCCCCGGGAGCCGGGGAGACCCAGTACTTC. Protein sequence: CSAPGAGETQYF.

This clonotype was observed a few times. The CDR3 bases are TGTGCCAGCAGCTTAAAAGTTATGGCTAGCGGGAGGGCCGGGGAGACCCAGTACTTC. It is translated as CASSLKVMASGRAGETQYF. This sequence joins TRBV7-2 and TRBJ2-5; 12 positions agree with TRBD2. The germline V gene has CDR1 SGHTA and CDR2 FQGNSA. V gave up 2 bases and J gave up 5 bases; unmatched junction bases: 15. This CDR3 is 19 amino acids long. Full variable domain (rest looked up from reference TRBV7-2 and TRBJ2-5): GAGVSQSPSNKVTEKGKDVELRCDPISGHTALYWYRQSLGQGLEFLIYFQGNSAPDKSGLPSDRFSAERTGGSVSTLTIQRTQQEDSAVYLCASSLKVMASGRAGETQYFGPGTRLLVL.

In its sample, this clonotype was seen a few times. Germline and junction disagree at one end, which may indicate a read error. This rearrangement joins TRBV4-1 to TRBJ2-3, with D maybe TRBD2 (5 bases). This CDR3 spans 12 amino acids. Germline V lookup: CDR1 MGHRA, CDR2 YSYEKL. In nucleotides, the CDR3 is TGCGCCAGCAGCCTTAGCGCAGATGCGCAGTATTTT. Amino acids: CASSLSADAQYF.

This clonotype was recorded many times. The rearrangement links TRBV6-5 to TRBJ1-6; D gene unclear. V gave up 0 bases and J gave up 8 bases, with 2 bases separating them. CDR3 size: 12 residues. Germline V CDR1 and CDR2: MNHEY, SVGAGI. In DNA form, the CDR3 reads TGTGCCAGCAGTTACTCGGATTCACCCCTCCACTTT. Protein sequence: CASSYSDSPLHF.

The chain combines TRBV20-1 with TRBJ2-3, with D unresolved. The CDR3 runs 15 residues. Germline CDR1 is DFQATT and CDR2 is SNEGSKA (reference sequence). Trimming shortened V by 1 base and J by 4 bases, and 15 bases separated the two germline ends. The CDR3 here is CSARGTRWSPDTQYF. DNA for the CDR3: TGCAGTGCTAGAGGGACCCGATGGTCCCCAGATACGCAGTATTTT.

This CDR3 reads CAISEVRGSPTQYF. The CDR3, as DNA: TGTGCCATCAGTGAAGTAAGGGGTTCGCCGACCCAGTACTTC. The rearrangement links TRBV10-3 to TRBJ2-5; weak D call: TRBD1 (5 bases). Germline values: CDR1 ENHRY, CDR2 SYGVKD. The CDR3 is 14 amino acids. V was shortened by 3 bases and J by 7 bases, with 15 bases between the two germline ends.

The rearrangement uses TRBV20-1 and TRBJ2-5; no firm D call. Germline V gene data show CDR1 as DFQATT and CDR2 as SNEGSKA (reference sequence). V gave up 0 bases and J gave up 4 bases, with 12 bases separating them. The CDR3 covers 14 residues. For the CDR3, the DNA is TGCAGTGCTAGAGACCATCTCGGTAGAGAGACCCAGTACTTC. Protein sequence: CSARDHLGRETQYF.

This clonotype was observed a few times. The CDR3, as DNA: TGCGCCAGCAGCCAAGATTGGGGCGAACAGCCCCAGCATTTT. This sequence encodes CASSQDWGEQPQHF. V and J are TRBV4-3 and TRBJ1-5, with D perhaps TRBD1 (5 bases). Trimming removed 0 bases from V and 7 bases from J, with 10 bases in between. Looked up from germline, CDR1 is LGHNA and CDR2 is YSLEER. The CDR3 is made up of 14 amino acids.

This clonotype was counted only a few times. The chain couples TRBV2 to TRBJ2-7, with D tentatively TRBD2 (5 bases). Germline V gene sequence: CDR1 SNHLY, CDR2 FYNNEI. This CDR3 spans 15 amino acids. V was pared by 2 bases and J by 5 bases, with 16 bases between. CDR3 sequence: CASSERRGITDEQYF. Written as DNA, the CDR3 is TGTGCCAGCAGTGAAAGGCGAGGGATCACGGACGAGCAGTACTTC.

This clonotype was counted many times. The chain recombines TRBV10-3 with TRBJ2-3; 12 bases fit TRBD2. The CDR3 totals 15 residues. Looked up from germline, CDR1 is ENHRY and CDR2 is SYGVKD. Trimming at V came to 8 bases and at J to 5 bases, leaving 8 bases not matched to a gene. The CDR3 sequence is CAIGRTSGTGDTQYF. DNA for the CDR3: TGTGCCATCGGAAGGACTAGCGGGACAGGAGATACGCAGTATTTT.

This clonotype was seen many times. J is TRBJ1-1 and V is TRBV12-3 or TRBV12-4; no clear D. Trimming shortened V by 7 bases and J by 3 bases, and 12 bases separated the two germline ends. This CDR3 region has 13 residues. Written as DNA, the CDR3 is TGTGCCAGCACCCTCAGGTCCGACACTGAAGCTTTCTTT. Amino acid sequence: CASTLRSDTEAFF.

The chain carries TRBV14 and TRBJ1-1; D call uncertain. Per the germline V gene, CDR1 is SGHDN and CDR2 is FVKESK. Trimming pared 3 bases from V and 10 bases from J, leaving 12 bases between. This CDR3 is 12 amino acids long. CDR3 protein: CASSQAGVTAFF. In DNA, the CDR3 is TGTGCCAGCAGCCAGGCCGGCGTTACAGCTTTCTTT.

CDR3 coding DNA: TGCGCCAGCAGTGAGTGGCGGGAGGGCCCTCGCGACACCGGGGAGCTGTTTTTT. This encodes CASSEWREGPRDTGELFF. The rearrangement joins TRBV10-2 to TRBJ2-2; 9 positions agree with TRBD2. From germline, CDR1 is WSHSY and CDR2 SAAADI. This CDR3 spans 18 amino acids. The J segment lost 3 bases and the V segment lost 1 base, leaving 9 bases of the junction unmatched.